Following are 30 T cell receptor beta chains from one sample sequenced in a study of blood T cell repertoires in COVID-19. Profiling relied on immunoSEQ multiplex PCR, and the TCRdb table lists in-frame clones only, not all of them. In the table there are tens of thousands of clones, 70% to 90% of which are singletons. Sequencing was performed on peripheral blood. These receptors came from a woman aged 55-69 years with active COVID-19.

In its sample, this clone was seen once. V gene TRBV2 combines with J gene TRBJ2-4, with 11 positions matching TRBD2. V lost 6 bases, J lost 3 bases, and 7 bases stayed unmatched. CDR3 length: 16 residues. Looked up from germline, CDR1 is SNHLY and CDR2 is FYNNEI. The CDR3 DNA reads TGTGCCAGCAGGGAGACTAGCGGGGCCCTCAAAAACATTCAGTACTTC. Residues: CASRETSGALKNIQYF.

This sequence joins TRBV19 and TRBJ1-1, with D possibly matching TRBD1 (6 bases). Germline V lookup: CDR1 LNHDA, CDR2 SQIVND (reference sequence). V shed 7 bases and J shed 7 bases, with 16 bases lying between them. There are 13 residues in the CDR3. The CDR3 DNA is TGTGCCAGTACCCGGACAGTAACTAGTGAAGCTTTCTTT. This codes for CASTRTVTSEAFF.

This clone was recorded only once. The J gene is TRBJ2-2, the V gene TRBV7-2; 12 bases are shared with TRBD2. The length of the CDR3 is 16 residues. CDR1 and CDR2 from the germline V gene are SGHTA and FQGNSA. Losses at the gene ends were 0 bases for V and 6 bases for J; bases not matched to a gene: 2. CDR3 DNA: TGTGCCAGCAGCTTAGCGCTAGCGGGGGGGGCCGGGGAGCTGTTTTTT. Translated: CASSLALAGGAGELFF.

The chain carries TRBV5-1 and TRBJ2-3; 8 nucleotides agree with TRBD2. Looked up from germline, CDR1 is SGHRS and CDR2 is YFSETQ. With V trimmed by 3 bases and J by 0 bases, 6 bases remained unmatched. The CDR3 has 16 amino acids. Written as DNA, the CDR3 is TGCGCCAGCAGCTACGGGGGGGCCTTCAGCACAGATACGCAGTATTTT. This encodes CASSYGGAFSTDTQYF.

The chain links TRBV4-2 to TRBJ1-1, with 7 bases matching TRBD1. The CDR3 length is 15 residues. V lost 3 bases to trimming and J lost 0 bases; unmatched junction nucleotides: 4. Germline lookup yields CDR1 LGHNA and CDR2 YNFKEQ. DNA for the CDR3: TGTGCCAGCAGCCACGGGACAGACCTGAACACTGAAGCTTTCTTT. Its translation is CASSHGTDLNTEAFF.

The gene calls are TRBV12-3 or TRBV12-4 and TRBJ1-1; D may be TRBD1 (6 bases). The CDR3 spans 13 residues. Trimming stripped 2 bases from V and 7 bases from J, with 11 bases between. The CDR3 spells CASSLRDTHEAFF. The CDR3 DNA follows: TGTGCCAGCAGTTTAAGGGACACCCATGAAGCTTTCTTT.

V is TRBV10-1 and J is TRBJ1-1; 7 bases are shared with TRBD1. V lost 4 bases, J lost 7 bases, and 3 bases stayed unmatched. This CDR3 contains 12 residues. The germline V gene has CDR1 WNHNN and CDR2 SYGVQD (reference sequence). Here the CDR3 DNA reads TGCGCCAGCAGTGGGCCAGGGGGTGAAGCTTTCTTT. Its translation: CASSGPGGEAFF.

This clone has a handful of counts. The chain uses TRBV7-7 and TRBJ2-2; perhaps TRBD1 as D (6 bases). This CDR3 region has 14 residues. The germline V gene encodes CDR1 SSHAT and CDR2 FNYEAQ (reference sequence). The V and J ends lost 6 bases and 1 base respectively, with 9 bases between them. The CDR3 spells CASRSTGNTGELFF. CDR3 nucleotides: TGTGCCAGCAGGTCGACAGGGAACACCGGGGAGCTGTTTTTT.

The chain uses TRBV9 and TRBJ1-2; D gene unclear. The CDR3 sequence is 16 residues long. The germline CDR1 and CDR2 sequences are SGDLS and YYNGEE. V was pared by 0 bases and J by 3 bases, with 15 bases between. CDR3 DNA sequence: TGTGCCAGCAGCGTAGCGCAGGTTAAGTCAGACTATGGCTACACCTTC. Its translation: CASSVAQVKSDYGYTF.

The chain recombines TRBV11-2 with TRBJ2-2, with unresolved D. Between the trimmed V and J ends, which lost 5 bases and 1 base, there was a span of 8 bases. CDR1 SGHAT and CDR2 FQNNGV come from the germline V gene. The CDR3 covers 14 residues. The CDR3 here is CASSPVRNTGELFF. The CDR3 nucleotides are TGTGCCAGCAGCCCGGTTAGGAACACCGGGGAGCTGTTTTTT.

J is TRBJ2-3 and V is TRBV25-1, with 16 bases fitting TRBD2. This CDR3 comprises 16 residues. V shed 8 bases, J shed 3 bases, and the junction held 5 bases outside the gene matches. Germline loops: CDR1 MGHDK, CDR2 SYGVNS. Written as DNA, the CDR3 is TGTGCCAGCCCCGGGACTAGCGGGGGGGCAACAGATACGCAGTATTTT. It is translated as CASPGTSGGATDTQYF.

In this sample, this clone turned up many times. This chain uses TRBV5-1 with TRBJ2-3, with 14 positions matching TRBD2. Per the germline V gene, CDR1 is SGHRS and CDR2 is YFSETQ. Trimming took 4 bases from V and 4 from J; bases not matched to a gene: 8. The CDR3 contains 17 residues. CDR3 sequence: CASSPGLAGGVADTQYF. The CDR3 DNA reads TGCGCCAGCAGCCCCGGACTAGCGGGGGGAGTGGCAGATACGCAGTATTTT.

V gene TRBV5-6 combines with J gene TRBJ1-5; D possibly corresponds to TRBD1 (5 bases). The CDR3 loop spans 15 amino acids. The V end was cut by 2 bases, the J end by 4 bases, with 13 bases between. Germline V lookup: CDR1 SGHDT, CDR2 YYEEEE. CDR3 region: CASSFWGEGNQPQHF. For the CDR3, the DNA is TGTGCCAGCAGCTTCTGGGGGGAGGGGAATCAGCCCCAGCATTTT.

J is TRBJ1-4 and V is TRBV27; 7 bases line up with TRBD1. The V gene's germline CDR1 is MNHEY and CDR2 SMNVEV (reference sequence). The CDR3 length is 15 residues. V shed 7 bases and J 3 bases; nucleotides not matched to a gene: 8. The CDR3 is CASTSTGAANEKLFF. The CDR3 DNA reads as TGTGCCAGCACTTCCACAGGGGCAGCTAATGAAAAACTGTTTTTT.

This clone appeared once. This sequence joins TRBV7-2 and TRBJ1-2, with D perhaps TRBD1 (5 bases). V gave up 6 bases and J gave up 6 bases, with 17 bases separating them. From germline, CDR1 is SGHTA and CDR2 FQGNSA. The CDR3 is 14 amino acids. The CDR3 nucleotides are TGTGCCAGCAGTCATTACAGGATATCCGATGGCTACACCTTC. Its protein product is CASSHYRISDGYTF.

The chain recombines TRBV7-6 with TRBJ1-5; D call uncertain. The CDR3 length is 16 residues. Per germline, CDR1 SGHVS and CDR2 FNYEAQ. V was pared by 0 bases and J by 8 bases, with 17 bases between. The CDR3 nucleotides read TGTGCCAGCAGCTTAGCGTCTTCGGGAGCCGGGGAGCCCCAGCATTTT. It yields the protein CASSLASSGAGEPQHF. Drawing the rest from reference TRBV7-6 and TRBJ1-5, the complete variable domain is GAGVSQSPRYKVTKRGQDVALRCDPISGHVSLYWYRQALGQGPEFLTYFNYEAQQDKSGLPNDRFSAERPEGSISTLTIQRTEQRDSAMYRCASSLASSGAGEPQHFGDGTRLSIL.

The V call is TRBV7-9, the J call TRBJ2-7; D is perhaps TRBD1 (5 bases). This CDR3 has 16 amino acids. The V gene lost 4 bases and the J gene lost 2 bases, with 18 bases spanning the gap. Germline-derived CDR1 and CDR2 are SEHNR and FQNEAQ (reference sequence). The CDR3 loop is CASSSGKVAVPYEQYF. Written as DNA, the CDR3 is TGTGCCAGCAGCTCAGGGAAAGTGGCGGTCCCCTACGAGCAGTACTTC.

The chain uses TRBV23-1 and TRBJ2-3; the D is unclear. TRBV23-1 is placed among ORFs of uncertain function. V was cut by 4 bases and J by 14 bases, with 13 bases left in between. The CDR3 has 11 residues. The CDR3 sequence: CASSLNWYSYF. In DNA form, the CDR3 reads TGCGCCAGCAGTCTCAATTGGTACTCGTATTTT.

This chain uses TRBV5-5 with TRBJ2-5; 7 bases align to TRBD2. V gave up 4 bases and J gave up 2 bases; unmatched junction bases: 5. The CDR3 totals 14 residues. CDR1 and CDR2 (germline): SGHKS, YYEKEE (reference sequence). The CDR3 DNA is TGTGCCAGCAGCCGCAGCGGGGATCAAGAGACCCAGTACTTC. Its protein is CASSRSGDQETQYF.

V usage is TRBV6-5 and J usage is TRBJ1-3; D is unresolved. V lost 6 bases to trimming and J lost 0 bases, with 6 bases between them. CDR1 is MNHEY and CDR2 is SVGAGI in the germline V gene. The CDR3 loop spans 13 amino acids. CDR3 DNA: TGTGCCAGCAGGGAGCTCTCTGGAAACACCATATATTTT. Protein product: CASRELSGNTIYF.

J is TRBJ2-5 and V is TRBV6-5; 8 bases line up with TRBD1. This CDR3 is built from 14 residues. Per the germline V gene, CDR1 is MNHEY and CDR2 is SVGAGI. The ends lost 6 bases at V and 1 base at J; junction bases unmatched: 4. The CDR3 DNA reads TGTGCCAGCAGCACAGGGGGTATCCAAGAGACCCAGTACTTC. The encoded protein is CASSTGGIQETQYF.

The V gene is TRBV5-4, the J gene TRBJ2-3, with 8 bases that match TRBD1. The length of the CDR3 is 16 residues. The J segment lost 4 bases and the V segment lost 5 bases, leaving 12 bases of the junction unmatched. CDR1 and CDR2 (germline): SGHNT, YYREEE (reference sequence). The CDR3 sequence: CASSSWTGSRADTQYF. The CDR3 DNA follows: TGTGCCAGCAGTTCCTGGACAGGGAGTAGAGCAGATACGCAGTATTTT.

This rearrangement joins TRBV7-9 to TRBJ1-1; D gene unclear. Trimming pared 1 base from V and 0 bases from J, leaving 9 bases between. Germline CDR1 is SEHNR and CDR2 is FQNEAQ (reference sequence). The CDR3 is 15 residues long. DNA of the CDR3: TGTGCCAGCAGCTTAGGGAGCACCTTGAACACTGAAGCTTTCTTT. Its translation is CASSLGSTLNTEAFF.

The J gene is TRBJ1-1, the V gene TRBV3-1 (or the pseudogene TRBV3-2); D remains unclear. Trimming took 6 bases from V and 5 from J, leaving 7 bases between them. This CDR3 contains 11 residues. CDR1 and CDR2 (germline): LGHDT, YNNKEL (reference sequence). The CDR3 is CASRVETEAFF. CDR3 DNA sequence: TGTGCCAGCAGAGTAGAGACTGAAGCTTTCTTT.

The V call is TRBV18, the J call TRBJ2-5; 10 positions agree with TRBD2. The CDR3 is made up of 18 amino acids. CDR1 KGHSH and CDR2 LQKENI come from the germline V gene. With V trimmed by 1 base and J by 4 bases, 12 bases remained unmatched. The CDR3 sequence is CASSPLWTVAGGPETQYF. The CDR3 coding sequence is TGTGCCAGCTCACCACTTTGGACAGTAGCGGGGGGACCAGAGACCCAGTACTTC.

The CDR3 region has the DNA TGTGCCAGCAGTTACTCGAGTACGGGAAGGGTCGAGCAGTACTTC. This encodes CASSYSSTGRVEQYF. The chain is built from TRBV6-5 and TRBJ2-7; possibly TRBD2 for D (5 bases). Trimming left V 0 bases short and J 6 bases short, with 15 bases between. The CDR3 runs to 15 residues. Per germline, CDR1 MNHEY and CDR2 SVGAGI.

The chain employs TRBV2 and TRBJ1-4; 9 bases fit TRBD1. Germline CDR1 reads SNHLY; CDR2 reads FYNNEI. With V trimmed by 6 bases and J by 0 bases, 14 bases remained unmatched. The CDR3 covers 19 residues. The CDR3 nucleotides read TGTGCCAGCAGCCTACCGGGACAGGGAGGGTGGGCAACTAATGAAAAACTGTTTTTT. Protein sequence: CASSLPGQGGWATNEKLFF.

The chain is built from TRBV4-3 and TRBJ2-7, with D possibly being TRBD1 (6 bases). The germline V and J ends were trimmed by 2 bases and 4 bases, with 12 bases remaining between them. CDR3 length equals 14 residues. Germline V CDR1 and CDR2: LGHNA, YSLEER. CDR3 amino acids: CASSQFQGQYEQYF. In nucleotides, the CDR3 is TGCGCCAGCAGCCAATTCCAGGGGCAATACGAGCAGTACTTC.

CDR3 nucleotide sequence: TGCGCCAGCAGCGTGGACAGTCGCAATCAGCCCCAGCATTTT. This codes for CASSVDSRNQPQHF. This chain links TRBV5-1 with TRBJ1-5; perhaps TRBD1 as D (6 bases). CDR3 length equals 14 residues. V was cut by 4 bases and J by 2 bases, with 10 bases left in between. Looked up from germline, CDR1 is SGHRS and CDR2 is YFSETQ.

This rearrangement joins TRBV19 to TRBJ1-1, with TRBD1 identical over 10 bases. Germline V gene data show CDR1 as LNHDA and CDR2 as SQIVND (reference sequence). The V gene end was trimmed by 5 bases and the J gene end by 5 bases; junction bases not matched to a gene: 2. This CDR3 region has 13 residues. CDR3 region: CASSPDRGTEAFF. CDR3 bases: TGTGCCAGTAGTCCGGACAGGGGGACTGAAGCTTTCTTT.